This entry features one T cell receptor beta chain sequence. Its antigen is currently not known. No base quality information exists; no much larger clone differs at one position. The library was built by means of 5' RACE. Sequencing instrument: Illumina MiSeq. Using fastp trimming at Q25 and MiXCR clonotype assembly, TCRdb reanalyzed the public sequencing data and kept in-frame beta chains. Identical CDR3 protein sequences are pooled into one entry, listed with their most common genes and DNA. In this sample the table shows about 53,000 distinct CDR3 sequences, roughly 14% of which occur a single time. Of the sample, roughly 16% falls within the top ten clones. The sample is drawn from a study of T cells of healthy individuals (dated by TCRdb to the late 2010s). Per the germline V gene, MNHEY is the CDR1 and SVGAGI is the CDR2. The CDR3 holds 12 amino acids from the cysteine to the phenylalanine. Of all the DNA, just the CDR3 is kept, 36 bases in frame from base 1. V sheds 2 bases and J sheds 5 bases, leaving 5 bases between their ends.

The TCR comes from a human donor in good health. The rearranged chain carries TRBV6-5 and TRBJ2-3; the D gene assignment is ambiguous. The nucleotide sequence is given as TGTGCCAGCAGTTACGCCGGAGATACGCAGTATTTT. It encodes CASSYAGDTQYF.